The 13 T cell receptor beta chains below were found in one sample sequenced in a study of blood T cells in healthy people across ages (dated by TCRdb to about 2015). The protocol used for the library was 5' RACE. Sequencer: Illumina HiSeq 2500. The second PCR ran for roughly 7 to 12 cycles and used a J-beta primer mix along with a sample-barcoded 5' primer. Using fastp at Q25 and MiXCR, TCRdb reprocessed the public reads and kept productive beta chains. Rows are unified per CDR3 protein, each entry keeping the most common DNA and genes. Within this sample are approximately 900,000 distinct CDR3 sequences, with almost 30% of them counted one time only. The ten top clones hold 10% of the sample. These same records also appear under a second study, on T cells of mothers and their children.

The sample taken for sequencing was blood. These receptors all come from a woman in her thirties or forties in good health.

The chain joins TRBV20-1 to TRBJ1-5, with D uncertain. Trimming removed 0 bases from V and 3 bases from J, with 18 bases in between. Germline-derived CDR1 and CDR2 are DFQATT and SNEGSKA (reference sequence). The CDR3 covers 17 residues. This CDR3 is CSARDSRQLSINQPQHF. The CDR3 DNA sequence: TGCAGTGCTAGAGATAGTAGGCAGCTCTCGATCAATCAGCCCCAGCATTTT.

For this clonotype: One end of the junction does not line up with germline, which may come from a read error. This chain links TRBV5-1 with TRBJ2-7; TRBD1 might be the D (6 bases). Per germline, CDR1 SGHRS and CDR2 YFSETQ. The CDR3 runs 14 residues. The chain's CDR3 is CAGSLTGTAYEQYF. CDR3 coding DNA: TGCGCCGGCAGCTTAACAGGGACGGCCTACGAGCAGTACTTC.

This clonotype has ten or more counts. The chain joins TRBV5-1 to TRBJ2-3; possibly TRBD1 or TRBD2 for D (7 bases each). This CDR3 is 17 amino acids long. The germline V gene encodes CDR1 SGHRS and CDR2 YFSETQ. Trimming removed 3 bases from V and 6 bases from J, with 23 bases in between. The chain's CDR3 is CASSWPPGPGGGDTQYF. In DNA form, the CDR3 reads TGCGCCAGCAGCTGGCCACCGGGCCCAGGGGGAGGGGATACGCAGTATTTT.

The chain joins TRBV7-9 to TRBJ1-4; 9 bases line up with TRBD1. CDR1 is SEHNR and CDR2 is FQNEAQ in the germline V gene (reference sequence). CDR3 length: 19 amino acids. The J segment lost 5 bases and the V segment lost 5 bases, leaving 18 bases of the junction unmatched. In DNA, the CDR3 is TGTGCCAGCAGCCTCCTCCACAGGGGGCCGGAGACCTTAAATGAAAAACTGTTTTTT. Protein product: CASSLLHRGPETLNEKLFF.

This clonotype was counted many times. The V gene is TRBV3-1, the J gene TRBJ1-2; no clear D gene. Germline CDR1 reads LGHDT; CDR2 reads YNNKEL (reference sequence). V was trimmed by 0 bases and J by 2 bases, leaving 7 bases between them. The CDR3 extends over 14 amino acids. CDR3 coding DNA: TGTGCCAGCAGCCAAGATCGACGGAACTATGGCTACACCTTC. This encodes CASSQDRRNYGYTF.

The CDR3 region is CASSSPGPIYGYTF. CDR3 DNA: TGTGCCAGCAGCTCACCGGGACCGATCTATGGCTACACCTTC. The rearrangement links TRBV7-9 to TRBJ1-2, with D tentatively TRBD1 (5 bases). Germline CDR1 SEHNR, CDR2 FQNEAQ (reference sequence). V shed 4 bases and J shed 4 bases, with 13 bases lying between them. The CDR3 covers 14 residues.

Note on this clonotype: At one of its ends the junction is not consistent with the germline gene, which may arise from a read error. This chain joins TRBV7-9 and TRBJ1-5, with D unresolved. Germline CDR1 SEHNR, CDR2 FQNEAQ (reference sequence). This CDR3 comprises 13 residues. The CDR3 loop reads CDSSLDAPNPQHF. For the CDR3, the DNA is TGTGACAGCAGCTTAGACGCTCCGAATCCCCAGCATTTT.

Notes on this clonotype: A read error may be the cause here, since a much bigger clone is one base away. CDR3 in amino acids: CASRANSGYGGYTF. The CDR3 nucleotides read TGTGCCAGCAGGGCAAACTCCGGGTACGGAGGCTACACCTTC. The chain recombines TRBV28 with TRBJ1-2; D ambiguous. Trimming cost V 6 bases and J 8 bases, with 19 bases left between them. The CDR3 spans 14 residues. Germline V CDR1 and CDR2: MDHEN, SYDVKM.

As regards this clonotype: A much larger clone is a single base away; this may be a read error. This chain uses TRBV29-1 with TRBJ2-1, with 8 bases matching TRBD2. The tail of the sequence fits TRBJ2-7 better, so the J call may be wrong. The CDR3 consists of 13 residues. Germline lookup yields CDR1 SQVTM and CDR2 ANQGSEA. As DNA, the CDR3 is TGCAGCTTCGGACTAGCCTCCTACAATGAGCAGTACTTC. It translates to CSFGLASYNEQYF.

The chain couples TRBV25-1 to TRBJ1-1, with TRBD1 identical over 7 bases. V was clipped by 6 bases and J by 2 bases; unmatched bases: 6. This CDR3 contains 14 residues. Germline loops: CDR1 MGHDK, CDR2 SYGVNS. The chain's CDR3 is CASREDRANTEAFF. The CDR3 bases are TGTGCCAGCAGGGAAGACAGGGCTAACACTGAAGCTTTCTTT.

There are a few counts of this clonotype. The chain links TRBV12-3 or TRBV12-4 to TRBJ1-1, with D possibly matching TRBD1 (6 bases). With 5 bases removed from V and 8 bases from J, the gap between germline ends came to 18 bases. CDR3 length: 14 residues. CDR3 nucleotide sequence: TGTGCCAGCAGTCCCAGGGGCCGGGGCCCCGAAGCTTTCTTT. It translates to CASSPRGRGPEAFF.

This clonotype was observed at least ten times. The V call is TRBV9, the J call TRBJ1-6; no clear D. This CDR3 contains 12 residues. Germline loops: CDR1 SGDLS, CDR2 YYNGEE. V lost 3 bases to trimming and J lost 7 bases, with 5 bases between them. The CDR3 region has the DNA TGTGCCAGCAGCGGTCACAATTCACCCCTCCACTTT. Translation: CASSGHNSPLHF.

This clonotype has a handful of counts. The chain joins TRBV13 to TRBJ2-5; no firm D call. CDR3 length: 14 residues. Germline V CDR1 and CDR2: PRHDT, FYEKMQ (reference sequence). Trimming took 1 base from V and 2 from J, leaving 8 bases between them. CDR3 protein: CASSLDALQETQYF. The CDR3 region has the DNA TGTGCCAGCAGCTTAGATGCTCTTCAAGAGACCCAGTACTTC.